Here is one T cell receptor beta chain with its context. Its matching antigen is unknown. Produced via immunoSEQ multiplex PCR; TCRdb's table is partial and in-frame only. The sample has 180,000 or so clones, about nine tenths seen once. The entry originates in a study of cytomegalovirus exposure and HLA in healthy donors. Whole-study context: Both the 95 to 150 validation repertoires and the approximately 700 first-cohort repertoires used the same platform, as reported by a later analysis.

This CDR3 has 15 amino acids. J was trimmed by 6 bases and V by 6 bases; bases with no gene match: 9. Looked up from germline, CDR1 is MDHEN and CDR2 is SYDVKM. Study-level results: It was 160 or so TCR beta chains that were listed as cytomegalovirus-associated.

The chain recombines TRBV28 with TRBJ2-1, with TRBD2 identical over 9 bases. Specimen: PBMCs. The TCR originated in a young man in good health and CMV-seropositive. In DNA form, the CDR3 reads TGTGCCAGCAGCTTTCCGGGACTAGCCCGCAATGAGCAGTTCTTC. Translated: CASSFPGLARNEQFF.